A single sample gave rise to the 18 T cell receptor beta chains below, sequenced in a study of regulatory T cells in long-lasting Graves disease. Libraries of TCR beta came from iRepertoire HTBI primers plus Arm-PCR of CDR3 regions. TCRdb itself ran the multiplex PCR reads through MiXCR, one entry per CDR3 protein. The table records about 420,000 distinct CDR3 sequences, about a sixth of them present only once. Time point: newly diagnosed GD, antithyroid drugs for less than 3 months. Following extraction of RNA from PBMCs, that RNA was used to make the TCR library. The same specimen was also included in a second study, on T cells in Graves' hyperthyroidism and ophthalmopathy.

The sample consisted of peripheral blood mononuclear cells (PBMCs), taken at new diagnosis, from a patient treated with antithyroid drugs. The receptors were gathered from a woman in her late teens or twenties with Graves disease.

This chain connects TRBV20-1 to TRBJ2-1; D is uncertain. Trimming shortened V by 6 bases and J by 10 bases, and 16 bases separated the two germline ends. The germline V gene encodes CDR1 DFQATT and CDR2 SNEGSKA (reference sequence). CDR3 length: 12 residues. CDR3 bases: TGCAGTGCCCAAATCGAGGCTAACGAGCAGTTCTTC. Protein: CSAQIEANEQFF.

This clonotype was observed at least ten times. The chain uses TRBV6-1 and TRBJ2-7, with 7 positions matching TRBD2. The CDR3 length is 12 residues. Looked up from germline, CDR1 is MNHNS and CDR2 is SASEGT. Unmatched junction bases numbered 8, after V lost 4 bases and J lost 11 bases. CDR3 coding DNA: TGTGCCAGCAGTGCCGCGGGAGAGTCGGAGTACTTC. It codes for CASSAAGESEYF.

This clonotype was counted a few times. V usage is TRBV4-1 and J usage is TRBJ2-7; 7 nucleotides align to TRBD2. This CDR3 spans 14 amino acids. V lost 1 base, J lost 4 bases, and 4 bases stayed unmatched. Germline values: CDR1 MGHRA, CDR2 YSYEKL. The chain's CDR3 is CASSQVGGGYEQYF. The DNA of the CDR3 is TGCGCCAGCAGCCAAGTGGGGGGGGGTTACGAGCAGTACTTC.

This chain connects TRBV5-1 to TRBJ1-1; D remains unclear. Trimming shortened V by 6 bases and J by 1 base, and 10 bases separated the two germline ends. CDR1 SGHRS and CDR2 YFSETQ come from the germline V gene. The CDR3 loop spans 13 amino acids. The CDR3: CASKLQPNTEAFF. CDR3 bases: TGCGCCAGCAAACTACAGCCGAACACTGAAGCTTTCTTT.

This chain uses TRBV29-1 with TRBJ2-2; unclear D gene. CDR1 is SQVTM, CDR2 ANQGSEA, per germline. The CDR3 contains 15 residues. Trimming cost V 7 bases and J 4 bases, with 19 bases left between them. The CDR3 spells CSATLSAAPTGELFF. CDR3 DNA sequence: TGCAGCGCCACCTTAAGTGCAGCGCCCACCGGGGAGCTGTTTTTT.

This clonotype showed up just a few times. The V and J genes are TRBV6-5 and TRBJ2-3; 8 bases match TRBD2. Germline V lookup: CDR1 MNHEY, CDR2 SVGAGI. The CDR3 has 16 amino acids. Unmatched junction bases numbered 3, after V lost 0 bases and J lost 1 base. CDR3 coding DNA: TGTGCCAGCAGTTACTCGACAGCGGGAGGCACAGATACGCAGTATTTT. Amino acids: CASSYSTAGGTDTQYF.

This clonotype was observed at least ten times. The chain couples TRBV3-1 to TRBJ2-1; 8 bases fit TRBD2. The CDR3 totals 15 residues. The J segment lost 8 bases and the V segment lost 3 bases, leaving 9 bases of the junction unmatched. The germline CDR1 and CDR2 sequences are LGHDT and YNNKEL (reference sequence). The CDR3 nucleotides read TGTGCCAGCAGCCATGTGGGGACTAGGTTCGATGAGCAGTTCTTC. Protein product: CASSHVGTRFDEQFF.

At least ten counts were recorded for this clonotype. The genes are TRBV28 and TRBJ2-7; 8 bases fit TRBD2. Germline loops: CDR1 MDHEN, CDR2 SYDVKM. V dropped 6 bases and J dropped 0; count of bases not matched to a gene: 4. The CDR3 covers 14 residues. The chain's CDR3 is CASSRGGSSYEQYF. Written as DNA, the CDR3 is TGTGCCAGCAGCCGGGGGGGAAGCTCCTACGAGCAGTACTTC.

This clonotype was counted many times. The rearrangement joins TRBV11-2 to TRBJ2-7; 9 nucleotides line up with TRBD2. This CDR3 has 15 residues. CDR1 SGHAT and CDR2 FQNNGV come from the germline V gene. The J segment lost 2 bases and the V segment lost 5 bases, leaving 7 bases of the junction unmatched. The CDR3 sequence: CASSGSGRVAYEQYF. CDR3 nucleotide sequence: TGTGCCAGCAGCGGTAGCGGGAGAGTCGCCTACGAGCAGTACTTC.

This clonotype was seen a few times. DNA of the CDR3: TGTGCCAGTAGTACCGAACCGGGACAGGCCAGCAATGAGCAGTTCTTC. It encodes CASSTEPGQASNEQFF. The chain employs TRBV19 and TRBJ2-1; 8 bases match TRBD1. V lost 4 bases, J lost 6 bases, and 11 bases stayed unmatched. Germline V gene sequence: CDR1 LNHDA, CDR2 SQIVND (reference sequence). This CDR3 has 16 amino acids.

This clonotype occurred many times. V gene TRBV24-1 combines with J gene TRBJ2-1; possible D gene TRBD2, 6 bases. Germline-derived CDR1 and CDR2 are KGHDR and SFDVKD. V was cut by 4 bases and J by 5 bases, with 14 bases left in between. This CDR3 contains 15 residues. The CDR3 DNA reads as TGTGCCACCAGTGACCGGACTACCCTAGACAATGAGCAGTTCTTC. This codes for CATSDRTTLDNEQFF.

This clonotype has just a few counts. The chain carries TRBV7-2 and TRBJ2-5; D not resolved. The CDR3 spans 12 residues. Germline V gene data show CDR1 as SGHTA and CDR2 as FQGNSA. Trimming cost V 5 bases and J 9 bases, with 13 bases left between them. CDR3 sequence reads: CASSLTPMAQYF. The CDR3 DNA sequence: TGTGCCAGCAGCCTCACCCCGATGGCCCAGTACTTC.

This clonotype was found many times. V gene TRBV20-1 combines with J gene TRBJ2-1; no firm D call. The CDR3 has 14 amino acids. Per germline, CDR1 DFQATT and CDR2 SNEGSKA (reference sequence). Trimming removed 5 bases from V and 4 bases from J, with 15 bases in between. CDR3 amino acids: CSAPSPKRYNEQFF. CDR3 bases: TGCAGTGCTCCCTCCCCTAAACGGTACAATGAGCAGTTCTTC.

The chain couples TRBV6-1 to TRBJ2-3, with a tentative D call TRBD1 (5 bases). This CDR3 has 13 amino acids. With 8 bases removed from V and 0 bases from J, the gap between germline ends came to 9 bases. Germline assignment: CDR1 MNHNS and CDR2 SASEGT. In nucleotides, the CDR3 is TGTGCCAGCGCCCAGGGAAGCACAGATACGCAGTATTTT. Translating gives CASAQGSTDTQYF.

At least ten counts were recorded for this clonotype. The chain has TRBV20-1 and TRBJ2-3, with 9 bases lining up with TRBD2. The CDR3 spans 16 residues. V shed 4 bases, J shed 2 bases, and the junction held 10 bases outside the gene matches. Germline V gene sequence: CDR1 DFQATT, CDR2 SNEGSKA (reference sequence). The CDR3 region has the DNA TGCAGTGCTACATCCCCGAGACTAGCGGACACAGATACGCAGTATTTT. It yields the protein CSATSPRLADTDTQYF.

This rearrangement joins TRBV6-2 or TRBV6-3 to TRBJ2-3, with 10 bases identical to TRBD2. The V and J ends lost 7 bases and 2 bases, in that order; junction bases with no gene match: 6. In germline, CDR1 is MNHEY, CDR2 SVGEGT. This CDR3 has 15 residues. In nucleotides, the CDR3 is TGTGCCAGCACCCGAGCGGGAGGGCCCACAGATACGCAGTATTTT. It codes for CASTRAGGPTDTQYF.

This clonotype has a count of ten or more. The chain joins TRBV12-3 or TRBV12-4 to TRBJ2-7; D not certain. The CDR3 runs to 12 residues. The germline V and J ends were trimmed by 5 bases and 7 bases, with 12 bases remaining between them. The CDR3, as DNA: TGTGCCAGCAGTCCCACGTGGGAAGAGCAGTACTTC. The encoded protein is CASSPTWEEQYF.

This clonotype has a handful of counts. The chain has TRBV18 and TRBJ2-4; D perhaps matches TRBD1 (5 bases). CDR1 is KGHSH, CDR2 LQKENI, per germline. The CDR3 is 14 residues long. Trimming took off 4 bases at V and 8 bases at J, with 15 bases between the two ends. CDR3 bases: TGTGCCAGCTCACTAAATCAGGGTTCCGACATTCAGTACTTC. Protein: CASSLNQGSDIQYF.